These 9 T cell receptor beta chains were all obtained from the same sample, sequenced in a study of T cell changes during pregnancy in multiple sclerosis. Repertoires were generated with immunoSEQ multiplex PCR, while TCRdb's copy carries only in-frame clones and drops some. The table shows 23,000 or so clones, with around nine tenths occurring only once. Sequencing was performed on CD8+ T cells from peripheral blood mononuclear cells, taken in the first trimester of pregnancy. The receptors here all came from a female donor in good health, enrolled as a control in a pregnancy study.

This clone appeared a few times. The rearrangement links TRBV25-1 to TRBJ1-2, with TRBD1 matching over 9 bases. This CDR3 region has 14 residues. V trimming: 7 bases; J trimming: 7 bases; junction bases outside the gene matches: 10. Germline CDR1 and CDR2: MGHDK and SYGVNS. CDR3 region: CASTPSTGGRGYTF. CDR3 DNA sequence: TGTGCCAGCACGCCCTCGACAGGGGGTCGTGGCTACACCTTC.

For the CDR3, the DNA is TGTGCCAGCAGCCAAGATGCTAGCGGGTCGGCCAAAAACATTCAGTACTTC. This translates into CASSQDASGSAKNIQYF. The chain uses TRBV4-2 and TRBJ2-4; TRBD2 agrees at 8 bases. With V trimmed by 0 bases and J by 1 base, 5 bases remained unmatched. Looked up from germline, CDR1 is LGHNA and CDR2 is YNFKEQ. CDR3 length: 17 amino acids.

The chain has TRBV4-1 and TRBJ1-2; tentatively, D is TRBD1 (6 bases). Trimming took 0 bases from V and 2 from J, leaving 16 bases between them. Per germline, CDR1 MGHRA and CDR2 YSYEKL. This CDR3 contains 17 residues. Here the CDR3 reads CASSQDHRQGLNYGYTF. In nucleotides, the CDR3 is TGCGCCAGCAGCCAAGATCATCGCCAGGGGCTAAACTATGGCTACACCTTC.

This chain joins TRBV7-9 and TRBJ2-7, with 8 bases fitting TRBD2. CDR1 is SEHNR, CDR2 FQNEAQ, per germline (reference sequence). The length of the CDR3 is 15 residues. V was clipped by 5 bases and J by 3 bases; unmatched bases: 9. The CDR3 sequence is CASSPGSGSIYEQYF. CDR3 nucleotides: TGTGCCAGCAGCCCTGGAAGCGGGAGTATCTACGAGCAGTACTTC.

The V call is TRBV9, the J call TRBJ2-5; D is possibly TRBD2 (6 bases). CDR1 and CDR2 (germline): SGDLS, YYNGEE. With 3 bases removed from V and 4 bases from J, the gap between germline ends came to 7 bases. The CDR3 length is 12 residues. The CDR3 coding sequence is TGTGCCAGCAGCGAAGCGGGAGAGACCCAGTACTTC. Residues: CASSEAGETQYF.

This chain uses TRBV14 with TRBJ2-7, with TRBD1 identical over 8 bases. The J segment lost 3 bases and the V segment lost 1 base, leaving 5 bases of the junction unmatched. This CDR3 region has 15 residues. Germline CDR1 reads SGHDN; CDR2 reads FVKESK. CDR3 DNA sequence: TGTGCCAGCAGCCAAGGGAGGACAGGGAACTACGAGCAGTACTTC. The encoded protein is CASSQGRTGNYEQYF.

The chain has TRBV11-2 and TRBJ2-5, with a possible D match to TRBD2 (5 bases). Looked up from germline, CDR1 is SGHAT and CDR2 is FQNNGV. V lost 6 bases and J lost 2, with 13 bases in between. The length of the CDR3 is 14 residues. The CDR3 DNA sequence: TGTGCCAGCAGTCGCAGCGGAGATCAAGAGACCCAGTACTTC. It translates to CASSRSGDQETQYF.

This clone has a single count. The rearrangement uses TRBV4-1 and TRBJ1-2, with D tentatively TRBD1 (5 bases). V was clipped by 1 base and J by 4 bases, with 7 bases between them. Germline CDR1 is MGHRA and CDR2 is YSYEKL. CDR3 length: 13 residues. In DNA form, the CDR3 reads TGCGCCAGCAGCCAAGGAACAGGCTATGGCTACACCTTC. It is translated as CASSQGTGYGYTF.

This clone has only one observation. The chain has TRBV27 and TRBJ1-1; D is unclear. Per germline, CDR1 MNHEY and CDR2 SMNVEV (reference sequence). The CDR3 totals 13 residues. The germline V and J ends were trimmed by 5 bases and 1 base, with 8 bases remaining between them. As DNA, the CDR3 is TGTGCCAGCAGTCTAGTGTCGAACACTGAAGCTTTCTTT. This encodes CASSLVSNTEAFF.